This T cell receptor (beta chain) was obtained from a study of blood T cell repertoires in COVID-19. CDR3 length equals 18 residues. V was clipped by 5 bases and J by 4 bases; unmatched bases: 14. Germline CDR1 and CDR2: SEHNR and FQNEAQ (reference sequence). TCRdb's copy holds only in-frame clones and misses some; the assay was immunoSEQ multiplex PCR. The table has 250,000 to 300,000 clones, around 90% seen once. Sequencing input: PBMCs or T cells enriched from blood (not recorded which). The chain is built from TRBV7-9 and TRBJ2-1; 10 bases fit TRBD2. The receptor was derived from a woman aged 30 to 39 who had recovered from COVID-19. DNA of the CDR3: TGTGCCAGCAGCAGGGGACTAGCGAGCGAGGGCCCTTACAATGAGCAGTTCTTC. It encodes CASSRGLASEGPYNEQFF.